The 17 T cell receptor beta chains presented below share a single source sample, sequenced in a study of identical twins. TCRdb re-derived calls from the 5' RACE reads in MiXCR, one entry per CDR3 protein. Here the sample spans around 480,000 distinct CDR3 sequences, around 14% being singletons. Another study also made use of these data, one on yellow fever vaccine responses in identical twins.

The material sequenced was CD4+ T cells sorted from blood. All receptors come from a woman under 30 in good health.

The V gene is TRBV6-2 or TRBV6-3, the J gene TRBJ2-5, with 10 bases aligning to TRBD1. The junction had 7 bases not matched to a gene; V was cut back by 5 bases and J by 1 base. CDR1 and CDR2 (germline): MNHEY, SVGEGT. The CDR3 has 16 residues. The CDR3 sequence: CASSPRRDRGQETQYF. The CDR3, as DNA: TGTGCCAGCAGTCCGCGCCGGGACAGGGGCCAAGAGACCCAGTACTTC.

This clonotype was counted at least ten times. The V and J genes are TRBV20-1 and TRBJ1-2, with D hard to call. The CDR3 contains 12 residues. With 4 bases removed from V and 4 bases from J, the gap between germline ends came to 10 bases. CDR1 is DFQATT and CDR2 is SNEGSKA in the germline V gene (reference sequence). CDR3 amino acids: CSAKPFSYGYTF. The CDR3 nucleotides read TGCAGTGCTAAACCGTTTTCCTATGGCTACACCTTC.

This clonotype occurred a few times. The chain carries TRBV28 and TRBJ2-3; TRBD1 matches 9 bases. The CDR3 has 15 residues. Germline CDR1 and CDR2: MDHEN and SYDVKM. With 7 bases clipped from V and 4 bases from J, the junction kept 9 bases outside the gene matches. The CDR3 reads CASTVGTGFSDTQYF. CDR3 DNA sequence: TGTGCCAGCACCGTGGGGACAGGGTTTTCAGATACGCAGTATTTT.

This clonotype was recorded at least ten times. In DNA, the CDR3 is TGTGCCAGCAGCCAAGGCACGAACACCGGGGAGCTGTTTTTT. Protein sequence: CASSQGTNTGELFF. This rearrangement joins TRBV3-1 to TRBJ2-2; D call uncertain. The V and J ends lost 1 base and 0 bases respectively, with 3 bases between them. Per the germline V gene, CDR1 is LGHDT and CDR2 is YNNKEL (reference sequence). The CDR3 contains 14 residues.

This clonotype was recorded many times. The J gene is TRBJ1-3, the V gene TRBV27, with TRBD1 matching 7 bases. This CDR3 comprises 16 residues. V was clipped by 5 bases and J by 1 base; unmatched bases: 8. Germline-derived CDR1 and CDR2 are MNHEY and SMNVEV (reference sequence). CDR3 residues: CASSPRQGWSGNTIYF. CDR3 bases: TGTGCCAGCAGTCCCAGACAGGGATGGTCTGGAAACACCATATATTTT.

This clonotype occurred a few times. The chain uses TRBV7-2 and TRBJ2-1; D is perhaps TRBD2 (5 bases). Germline CDR1 SGHTA, CDR2 FQGNSA. CDR3 length: 13 residues. Trimming cost V 5 bases and J 6 bases, with 11 bases left between them. The CDR3 region is CASSPGELNEQFF. The CDR3, as DNA: TGTGCCAGCAGCCCCGGGGAGCTCAATGAGCAGTTCTTC.

This rearrangement joins TRBV2 to TRBJ1-1, with a weak D call TRBD1 (5 bases). The germline CDR1 and CDR2 sequences are SNHLY and FYNNEI. V lost 7 bases and J 3 bases, leaving 12 bases between the germline ends. CDR3 length: 13 residues. The CDR3 region has the DNA TGTGCCAGCACAGGCAGGGTGTACACTGAAGCTTTCTTT. Its translation: CASTGRVYTEAFF.

There are a few counts of this clonotype. The chain carries TRBV28 and TRBJ2-7; D is perhaps TRBD1 (7 bases). Trimming took off 9 bases at V and 2 bases at J, with 17 bases between the two ends. The CDR3 is made up of 14 amino acids. Germline CDR1 MDHEN, CDR2 SYDVKM. The CDR3 DNA sequence: TGTGCCAGTGGGGGGAGACAGGGCACCTACGAGCAGTACTTC. Translating it yields CASGGRQGTYEQYF.

The DNA for the CDR3 is TGCAGTGCTAGACGGGGAACAGGGGTCTACGAGCAGTACTTC. Translating it yields CSARRGTGVYEQYF. The V and J genes are TRBV20-1 and TRBJ2-7; 7 nucleotides align to TRBD1. Losses at the gene ends were 2 bases for V and 3 bases for J; bases not matched to a gene: 7. This CDR3 has 14 residues. Germline values: CDR1 DFQATT, CDR2 SNEGSKA (reference sequence).

The chain links TRBV6-5 to TRBJ2-5; weak D call: TRBD2 (5 bases). This CDR3 is 14 amino acids long. Per germline, CDR1 MNHEY and CDR2 SVGAGI. Trimming shortened V by 5 bases and J by 4 bases, and 14 bases separated the two germline ends. The CDR3 spells CASSPLGMSETQYF. CDR3 DNA sequence: TGTGCCAGCAGTCCACTCGGGATGTCAGAGACCCAGTACTTC.

There are a few counts of this clonotype. The chain links TRBV20-1 to TRBJ2-3, with TRBD1 identical over 10 bases. The J segment lost 7 bases and the V segment lost 3 bases, leaving 7 bases of the junction unmatched. There are 14 residues in the CDR3. Germline CDR1 DFQATT, CDR2 SNEGSKA (reference sequence). The CDR3 is CSARWDRGPNTQYF. The DNA of the CDR3 is TGCAGTGCTAGGTGGGACAGGGGACCCAATACGCAGTATTTT.

J is TRBJ2-4 and V is TRBV6-5; perhaps TRBD2 as D (6 bases). The germline V gene encodes CDR1 MNHEY and CDR2 SVGAGI. V shed 4 bases and J shed 1 base, with 14 bases lying between them. The CDR3 extends over 16 amino acids. CDR3 amino acids: CASSLDGGTAKNIQYF. The CDR3 DNA sequence: TGTGCCAGCAGTTTAGACGGGGGAACTGCCAAAAACATTCAGTACTTC.

In this sample, this clonotype turned up a few times. This sequence joins TRBV6-5 and TRBJ2-7; TRBD2 is a possible D gene (6 bases). Trimming removed 4 bases at V and 4 bases at J, with 14 bases between. Germline V gene lookup returns CDR1 MNHEY and CDR2 SVGAGI. This CDR3 spans 14 amino acids. For the CDR3, the DNA is TGTGCCAGCAGTTTCACCGGGAGATCGTACGAGCAGTACTTC. Translated: CASSFTGRSYEQYF.

Many counts were recorded for this clonotype. The rearrangement joins TRBV28 to TRBJ2-1; 10 positions match TRBD2. This CDR3 spans 13 amino acids. Germline V gives CDR1 MDHEN, CDR2 SYDVKM. The V gene end was trimmed by 7 bases and the J gene end by 3 bases; junction bases not matched to a gene: 0. CDR3: CASKREGYNEQFF. The CDR3 coding sequence is TGTGCCAGCAAGCGGGAGGGCTACAATGAGCAGTTCTTC.

This clonotype appeared many times. The V gene is TRBV3-1, the J gene TRBJ2-7; perhaps TRBD1 as D (6 bases). This CDR3 region has 13 residues. Trimming cost V 3 bases and J 2 bases, with 8 bases left between them. Germline values: CDR1 LGHDT, CDR2 YNNKEL (reference sequence). The DNA for the CDR3 is TGTGCCAGCAGCCAGGGACAAGCCTACGAGCAGTACTTC. Protein product: CASSQGQAYEQYF.

This chain connects TRBV21-1 to TRBJ2-7; the table's D call, TRBD2, was not checked against the DNA. TRBV21-1 is recorded as a pseudogene. CDR3 length: 16 residues. The CDR3 reads CASSIGGLAGWDEQYF. CDR3 bases: TGTGCCAGCAGCATCGGGGGACTAGCGGGATGGGACGAGCAGTACTTC.

The chain recombines TRBV5-1 with TRBJ2-2; D is unresolved. With 0 bases removed from V and 6 bases from J, the gap between germline ends came to 6 bases. Germline CDR1 is SGHRS and CDR2 is YFSETQ. CDR3 length: 13 amino acids. The CDR3 loop reads CASSLAASGELFF. DNA for the CDR3: TGCGCCAGCAGCTTGGCAGCGTCCGGGGAGCTGTTTTTT.